Following are 29 T cell receptor beta chains from one sample sequenced in a study of blood T cell repertoires in COVID-19. Libraries were prepared by immunoSEQ multiplex PCR; TCRdb keeps only in-frame clonotypes and omits some of them. The profile shows over 150,000 clones, around 87% of them singletons. Specimen: peripheral blood. These receptor sequences come from a man between 60 and 70 years old with COVID-19, enrolled during active disease.

This chain joins TRBV27 and TRBJ2-3; the D gene is possibly TRBD2 (6 bases). CDR3 length: 15 residues. V lost 5 bases, J lost 0 bases, and 12 bases lay in between. In germline, CDR1 is MNHEY, CDR2 SMNVEV (reference sequence). CDR3 region: CASSLLAYSTDTQYF. The CDR3 DNA sequence: TGTGCCAGCAGTCTTCTAGCGTACAGCACAGATACGCAGTATTTT.

This clone was found once. The chain has TRBV3-1 (or the pseudogene TRBV3-2) and TRBJ1-3; D is undetermined. The germline gives CDR1 LGHDT, CDR2 YNNKEL (reference sequence). The CDR3 covers 14 residues. Trimming cost V 4 bases and J 0 bases, with 7 bases left between them. The CDR3: CASSRPGSGNTIYF. In DNA, the CDR3 is TGTGCCAGCAGCCGTCCAGGCTCTGGAAACACCATATATTTT.

CDR3 sequence: CASTDRGNYGYTF. The CDR3 DNA sequence: TGTGCCAGCACAGACAGGGGCAACTATGGCTACACCTTC. The chain has TRBV6-4 and TRBJ1-2; TRBD1 matches at 8 bases. The J segment lost 2 bases and the V segment lost 7 bases, leaving 3 bases of the junction unmatched. The CDR3 consists of 13 residues. Germline CDR1 and CDR2: MRHNA and SNTAGT.

V gene TRBV7-2 combines with J gene TRBJ1-4; D is possibly TRBD1 (6 bases). In germline, CDR1 is SGHTA, CDR2 FQGNSA. This CDR3 is built from 15 residues. Trimming removed 1 base at V and 7 bases at J, with 13 bases between. The CDR3 spells CASSLVRGRGEKLFF. CDR3 DNA: TGTGCCAGCAGCTTAGTCAGGGGTAGGGGTGAAAAACTGTTTTTT.

V gene TRBV9 combines with J gene TRBJ1-3; D uncertain. The length of the CDR3 is 14 residues. Germline V gene lookup returns CDR1 SGDLS and CDR2 YYNGEE. With 3 bases removed from V and 0 bases from J, the gap between germline ends came to 7 bases. CDR3 DNA: TGTGCCAGCAGCGGCACTTACTCTGGAAACACCATATATTTT. It translates to CASSGTYSGNTIYF.

The V gene is TRBV3-1 (or the pseudogene TRBV3-2), the J gene TRBJ2-7, with 7 bases fitting TRBD1. Germline lookup yields CDR1 LGHDT and CDR2 YNNKEL (reference sequence). The CDR3 contains 12 residues. With 1 base clipped from V and 9 bases from J, the junction kept 3 bases outside the gene matches. CDR3 sequence: CASSQGGGAQYF. Written as DNA, the CDR3 is TGTGCCAGCAGCCAAGGAGGGGGCGCGCAGTACTTC.

The V call is TRBV5-4, the J call TRBJ2-7; D perhaps matches TRBD1 (6 bases). Germline CDR1 is SGHNT and CDR2 is YYREEE (reference sequence). V lost 3 bases, J lost 1 base, and 11 bases lay in between. The CDR3 has 14 residues. The CDR3 reads CASSSVDSSYEQYF. For the CDR3, the DNA is TGTGCCAGCAGCTCGGTGGACAGTTCCTACGAGCAGTACTTC.

The V gene is TRBV11-2, the J gene TRBJ1-1; maybe TRBD1 (5 bases). V lost 1 base and J lost 8, with 14 bases in between. Germline V gene data show CDR1 as SGHAT and CDR2 as FQNNGV. The CDR3 consists of 14 residues. The CDR3 reads CASSLGRVGREAFF. The CDR3, as DNA: TGTGCCAGCAGCTTAGGCAGGGTAGGACGGGAAGCTTTCTTT.

The CDR3 coding sequence is TGTGCCAGCAGCCAAGAGGGTCGGAGGGGCTACACCTTC. It is translated as CASSQEGRRGYTF. The chain employs TRBV3-1 (or the pseudogene TRBV3-2) and TRBJ1-2, with D unclear. The CDR3 covers 13 residues. The V gene lost 0 bases and the J gene lost 8 bases, with 10 bases spanning the gap. CDR1 is LGHDT, CDR2 YNNKEL, per germline (reference sequence).

V is TRBV27 and J is TRBJ2-7, with TRBD1 identical over 8 bases. This CDR3 contains 15 residues. V lost 6 bases and J lost 6; bases outside the gene matches: 13. Germline CDR1 is MNHEY and CDR2 is SMNVEV (reference sequence). CDR3 in amino acids: CASSLKGQVVGEQYF. Here the CDR3 DNA reads TGTGCCAGCAGCCTCAAGGGACAGGTGGTTGGCGAGCAGTACTTC.

The J gene is TRBJ2-7, the V gene TRBV3-1 (or the pseudogene TRBV3-2); D is possibly TRBD2 (6 bases). This CDR3 contains 12 residues. Germline assignment: CDR1 LGHDT and CDR2 YNNKEL (reference sequence). Trimming left V 3 bases short and J 4 bases short, with 7 bases between. The DNA for the CDR3 is TGTGCCAGCAGCCAGGGGACTTACGAGCAGTACTTC. It yields the protein CASSQGTYEQYF.

This chain uses TRBV3-1 (or the pseudogene TRBV3-2) with TRBJ1-4; the match to TRBD1 covers 8 bases. J lost 2 bases, V lost 4 bases, and 6 bases had no gene match. Germline V gene data show CDR1 as LGHDT and CDR2 as YNNKEL (reference sequence). This CDR3 region has 16 residues. CDR3 sequence (DNA): TGTGCCAGCAGCCCGAAGCCAGGGGGCACTAATGAAAAACTGTTTTTT. It translates to CASSPKPGGTNEKLFF.

This chain uses TRBV2 with TRBJ1-1, with no clear D. Looked up from germline, CDR1 is SNHLY and CDR2 is FYNNEI. This CDR3 is 11 amino acids long. Trimming removed 6 bases from V and 4 bases from J, with 6 bases in between. The CDR3 spells CASRESTEAFF. The CDR3 DNA reads as TGTGCCAGCAGGGAGAGCACTGAAGCTTTCTTT.

This rearrangement joins TRBV24-1 to TRBJ1-1; D is possibly TRBD1 (5 bases). The germline CDR1 and CDR2 sequences are KGHDR and SFDVKD. The V end was cut by 2 bases, the J end by 5 bases, with 11 bases between. The CDR3 is 14 amino acids. The CDR3 DNA is TGTGCCACCAGTGATTCCTCAGGGAGGACTGAAGCTTTCTTT. Amino acid sequence: CATSDSSGRTEAFF.

The J gene is TRBJ1-5, the V gene TRBV6-2 or TRBV6-3, with TRBD1 as a possible D gene (6 bases). This CDR3 is built from 19 residues. Germline CDR1 and CDR2: MNHEY and SVGEGT. Trimming removed 0 bases from V and 6 bases from J, with 24 bases in between. The chain's CDR3 is CASSYSGPSGGRVRQPQHF. As DNA, the CDR3 is TGTGCCAGCAGTTACTCGGGTCCTTCGGGGGGCCGGGTTCGTCAGCCCCAGCATTTT.

This clone was picked up one time. The rearrangement uses TRBV9 and TRBJ2-3; 7 nucleotides align to TRBD2. Trimming cost V 3 bases and J 3 bases; bases outside gene matches: 7. The CDR3 contains 15 residues. Germline loops: CDR1 SGDLS, CDR2 YYNGEE. DNA for the CDR3: TGTGCCAGCAGCGGCCCTGGGGGGGGGACAGATACGCAGTATTTT. Encoded protein: CASSGPGGGTDTQYF.

This chain joins TRBV7-3 and TRBJ1-1; a weak D match, TRBD1 (5 bases). V was clipped by 3 bases and J by 8 bases, with 13 bases between them. Germline-derived CDR1 and CDR2 are SGHTA and FQGTGA. There are 13 residues in the CDR3. The chain's CDR3 is CASSFGAGWEAFF. The CDR3 coding sequence is TGTGCCAGCAGCTTTGGGGCAGGGTGGGAAGCTTTCTTT.

The genes are TRBV27 and TRBJ1-1; weak D call: TRBD1 (6 bases). The germline CDR1 and CDR2 sequences are MNHEY and SMNVEV (reference sequence). Trimming left V 6 bases short and J 5 bases short, with 19 bases between. CDR3 size: 15 residues. Here the CDR3 reads CASSSDRGGRTEAFF. CDR3 nucleotide sequence: TGTGCCAGCAGCTCGGATAGGGGGGGGAGGACTGAAGCTTTCTTT.

V usage is TRBV7-2 and J usage is TRBJ1-2; weak D call: TRBD1 (5 bases). The CDR3 totals 16 residues. Germline V CDR1 and CDR2: SGHTA, FQGNSA. Between the trimmed V and J ends, which lost 5 bases and 3 bases, there was a span of 19 bases. Here the CDR3 DNA reads TGTGCCAGCAGCCAGGGTTCGGGGGTTAGTTACTATGGCTACACCTTC. Protein: CASSQGSGVSYYGYTF.

The chain is built from TRBV11-3 and TRBJ1-4; D not certain. Germline CDR1 reads SGHNT; CDR2 reads YENEEA. CDR3 length: 14 amino acids. V was clipped by 3 bases and J by 12 bases, with 17 bases between them. In DNA form, the CDR3 reads TGTGCCAGCAGCTTTGGGCCAGACGTTGATGAACTGTTTTTT. This codes for CASSFGPDVDELFF.

The genes are TRBV6-2 or TRBV6-3 and TRBJ2-3, with TRBD2 identical over 8 bases. The J segment lost 0 bases and the V segment lost 5 bases, leaving 4 bases of the junction unmatched. The CDR3 is made up of 15 amino acids. CDR1 and CDR2 from the germline V gene are MNHEY and SVGEGT. CDR3 in DNA: TGTGCCAGCAGTCCAGCGGGGGTGAGCACAGATACGCAGTATTTT. It yields the protein CASSPAGVSTDTQYF.

V usage is TRBV29-1 and J usage is TRBJ2-1, with 9 bases fitting TRBD2. The CDR3 totals 14 residues. Germline CDR1 is SQVTM and CDR2 is ANQGSEA. With 3 bases clipped from V and 2 bases from J, the junction kept 2 bases outside the gene matches. DNA for the CDR3: TGCAGCGTTGAGGCTAGCGGGGCCTACAATGAGCAGTTCTTC. This sequence encodes CSVEASGAYNEQFF.

CDR3 bases: TGTGCCAGCAGCTTGAGGGGCAGGGGGACTAATGAAAAACTGTTTTTT. Protein: CASSLRGRGTNEKLFF. V is TRBV5-6 and J is TRBJ1-4; 7 nucleotides line up with TRBD1. This CDR3 spans 16 amino acids. Germline values: CDR1 SGHDT, CDR2 YYEEEE. J lost 2 bases, V lost 1 base, and 5 bases had no gene match.

The chain recombines TRBV6-5 with TRBJ1-2; 9 bases line up with TRBD1. Germline V gene lookup returns CDR1 MNHEY and CDR2 SVGAGI. This CDR3 is built from 14 residues. Trimming removed 6 bases from V and 8 bases from J; junction bases left unmatched: 10. The CDR3, as DNA: TGTGCCAGCAGCCCCAACAGGGGGCGGGGAGGCTACACCTTC. As protein: CASSPNRGRGGYTF.

The chain has TRBV4-2 and TRBJ2-1, with D maybe TRBD2 (6 bases). Germline CDR1 LGHNA, CDR2 YNFKEQ. Trimming removed 1 base at V and 9 bases at J, with 16 bases between. The CDR3 consists of 15 residues. The CDR3: CASSQGTTYGGEQFF. The CDR3 coding sequence is TGTGCCAGCAGCCAAGGGACTACCTACGGAGGTGAGCAGTTCTTC.

The V call is TRBV14, the J call TRBJ2-5; 10 nucleotides match TRBD2. This CDR3 is 13 amino acids long. V lost 4 bases and J lost 4; bases outside the gene matches: 0. Germline CDR1 reads SGHDN; CDR2 reads FVKESK. The CDR3 DNA follows: TGTGCCAGCAGCCCTAGCGGGAGAGAGACCCAGTACTTC. The encoded protein is CASSPSGRETQYF.

In its sample, this clone was seen once. The chain combines TRBV6-2 or TRBV6-3 with TRBJ2-1; 13 bases align to TRBD2. This CDR3 is built from 16 residues. Per germline, CDR1 MNHEY and CDR2 SVGEGT. V shed 5 bases and J 4 bases; nucleotides not matched to a gene: 5. This CDR3 reads CASSLPGLAGYNEQFF. The DNA of the CDR3 is TGTGCCAGCAGTCTACCGGGACTAGCGGGGTACAATGAGCAGTTCTTC.

V and J are TRBV6-6 and TRBJ1-2, with D unclear. The CDR3 length is 15 residues. Trimming shortened V by 6 bases and J by 0 bases, and 14 bases separated the two germline ends. Germline V gives CDR1 MNHNY, CDR2 SVGAGI (reference sequence). CDR3 in DNA: TGTGCCAGCAGCCCTACTCGAGAGACTAACTATGGCTACACCTTC. Residues: CASSPTRETNYGYTF.

The sample holds one count of this clone. The V and J genes are TRBV7-9 and TRBJ2-7; D is perhaps TRBD1 (6 bases). This CDR3 spans 14 amino acids. The V and J ends lost 5 bases and 1 base respectively, with 12 bases between them. CDR1 is SEHNR and CDR2 is FQNEAQ in the germline V gene (reference sequence). This chain's CDR3 is CASSLRDISYEQYF. CDR3 sequence (DNA): TGTGCCAGCAGCCTCCGGGACATTTCCTACGAGCAGTACTTC.